One and the same sample provided the 17 T cell receptor beta chains below, sequenced in a study of blood T cell repertoires in COVID-19. The method was immunoSEQ multiplex PCR; TCRdb's version includes in-frame clones alone and lacks a portion of them. The sample holds 150,000 to 200,000 clones, roughly 80% seen once. What was sequenced was peripheral blood. These receptors came from a man in his 70s with acute or convalescent COVID-19.

V and J are TRBV5-1 and TRBJ2-1; TRBD2 matches 10 bases. In germline, CDR1 is SGHRS, CDR2 YFSETQ. The CDR3 has 18 residues. J gave up 5 bases and V 4 bases, and 15 bases lay outside the gene matches. CDR3 protein: CASSLRRERSGGDNEQFF. CDR3 DNA: TGCGCCAGCAGCCTAAGGAGGGAGAGAAGCGGGGGGGACAATGAGCAGTTCTTC.

The rearrangement links TRBV10-3 to TRBJ1-4; 7 bases are shared with TRBD1. Germline CDR1 reads ENHRY; CDR2 reads SYGVKD. The CDR3 is made up of 14 amino acids. V gave up 4 bases and J gave up 5 bases; unmatched junction bases: 4. The CDR3 bases are TGTGCCATCAGTGGGGACAGATTGAATGAAAAACTGTTTTTT. This translates into CAISGDRLNEKLFF.

V is TRBV7-9 and J is TRBJ1-4; 8 bases are a match to TRBD1. The CDR3 is 16 residues long. Germline trimming cut 5 bases from V and 4 bases from J; bases unmatched to any gene: 9. CDR1 is SEHNR and CDR2 is FQNEAQ in the germline V gene (reference sequence). CDR3 region: CASSRPGTGYNEKLFF. DNA for the CDR3: TGTGCCAGCAGCCGACCTGGGACAGGCTATAATGAAAAACTGTTTTTT.

Only a few counts were recorded for this clone. This chain uses TRBV27 with TRBJ1-2; 9 positions agree with TRBD1. J gave up 5 bases and V 5 bases, and 15 bases lay outside the gene matches. CDR1 and CDR2 (germline): MNHEY, SMNVEV (reference sequence). There are 17 residues in the CDR3. CDR3 nucleotides: TGTGCCAGCAGTCCCCTTCCCCCGGGACAGGGTACATATGGCTACACCTTC. This encodes CASSPLPPGQGTYGYTF.

V is TRBV15 and J is TRBJ1-1, with 9 bases aligning to TRBD1. V shed 1 base and J 5 bases; nucleotides not matched to a gene: 5. Per the germline V gene, CDR1 is LNHNV and CDR2 is YYDKDF (reference sequence). The CDR3 extends over 15 amino acids. CDR3 DNA: TGTGCCACCAGCAGAGGGATGACAGGGGGTACTGAAGCTTTCTTT. It codes for CATSRGMTGGTEAFF.

The chain carries TRBV27 and TRBJ1-2; D gene ambiguous. The CDR3 covers 15 residues. Trimming shortened V by 2 bases and J by 4 bases, and 14 bases separated the two germline ends. Germline CDR1 reads MNHEY; CDR2 reads SMNVEV (reference sequence). The CDR3 here is CASSLLLGPSYGYTF. CDR3 DNA: TGTGCCAGCAGTTTACTACTTGGGCCTTCCTATGGCTACACCTTC.

This chain links TRBV5-1 with TRBJ2-2; 7 bases fit TRBD1. In germline, CDR1 is SGHRS, CDR2 YFSETQ. The CDR3 has 15 residues. The ends lost 1 base at V and 7 bases at J; junction bases unmatched: 7. The CDR3 sequence is CASSLRTGEGGELFF. The CDR3 DNA reads as TGCGCCAGCAGCTTGAGGACAGGAGAAGGCGGGGAGCTGTTTTTT.

The gene calls are TRBV10-3 and TRBJ1-4; 10 positions agree with TRBD1. The CDR3 is 18 residues long. Trimming at V came to 0 bases and at J to 2 bases, leaving 6 bases not matched to a gene. Germline CDR1 is ENHRY and CDR2 is SYGVKD. CDR3 sequence reads: CAISESPGQGETNEKLFF. DNA of the CDR3: TGTGCCATCAGTGAGTCCCCCGGACAGGGGGAGACTAATGAAAAACTGTTTTTT.

The chain is built from TRBV11-3 and TRBJ2-1, with TRBD2 matching over 8 bases. From germline, CDR1 is SGHNT and CDR2 YENEEA. The CDR3 is made up of 14 amino acids. Losses at the gene ends were 5 bases for V and 10 bases for J; bases not matched to a gene: 10. The CDR3 protein is CASSGRSGMGEQFF. The CDR3 nucleotides are TGTGCCAGCAGCGGCCGTAGCGGGATGGGCGAGCAGTTCTTC.

V usage is TRBV6-9 and J usage is TRBJ2-1, with TRBD2 matching 7 bases. The germline CDR1 and CDR2 sequences are MNHGY and SVAAGI. V dropped 2 bases and J dropped 6; count of bases not matched to a gene: 10. The CDR3 extends over 16 amino acids. CDR3 DNA: TGTGCCAGCAGTTATGGGGGGGGTATGTCGTTCAATGAGCAGTTCTTC. Translation: CASSYGGGMSFNEQFF.

V is TRBV2 and J is TRBJ2-3, with TRBD2 as a possible D gene (6 bases). The ends were cut back, 7 bases at V and 5 bases at J, with 16 bases in the middle. This CDR3 region has 14 residues. Germline V gene lookup returns CDR1 SNHLY and CDR2 FYNNEI. DNA of the CDR3: TGTGCCAGCAATAGACTAGGCCCCCAAGATACGCAGTATTTT. It encodes CASNRLGPQDTQYF.

The V call is TRBV29-1, the J call TRBJ2-2, with TRBD2 as a possible D gene (5 bases). Germline loops: CDR1 SQVTM, CDR2 ANQGSEA. The CDR3 extends over 14 amino acids. V lost 0 bases and J lost 4, with 9 bases in between. Here the CDR3 reads CSVEDSRGTGELFF. CDR3 sequence (DNA): TGCAGCGTTGAAGATAGTCGGGGCACCGGGGAGCTGTTTTTT.

This clone was counted only a few times. The rearrangement uses TRBV18 and TRBJ2-5; TRBD1 matches 8 bases. This CDR3 has 16 amino acids. From germline, CDR1 is KGHSH and CDR2 LQKENI. J was trimmed by 2 bases and V by 6 bases; bases with no gene match: 11. The CDR3 region is CASSPPAGGIQETQYF. CDR3 in DNA: TGTGCCAGCTCGCCGCCGGCAGGGGGCATTCAAGAGACCCAGTACTTC.

The chain uses TRBV12-5 and TRBJ2-5; 13 positions agree with TRBD2. With V trimmed by 1 base and J by 5 bases, 1 base remained unmatched. This CDR3 has 15 residues. CDR1 and CDR2 (germline): LGHNT, FRNRAP. The CDR3 region has the DNA TGTGCTAGTGGTTTGGGGACTAGCGGGAGTGAGACCCAGTACTTC. Translating it yields CASGLGTSGSETQYF.

This chain joins TRBV9 and TRBJ1-4; D is uncertain. The CDR3 extends over 15 amino acids. Trimming left V 2 bases short and J 2 bases short, with 10 bases between. Germline V lookup: CDR1 SGDLS, CDR2 YYNGEE. CDR3 protein: CASSVSGDTNEKLFF. CDR3 DNA sequence: TGTGCCAGCAGCGTCTCCGGTGATACTAATGAAAAACTGTTTTTT.

This clone was counted a few times. V usage is TRBV5-1 and J usage is TRBJ2-2; 7 positions agree with TRBD1. This CDR3 region has 16 residues. V shed 2 bases, J shed 5 bases, and the junction held 9 bases outside the gene matches. Germline CDR1 is SGHRS and CDR2 is YFSETQ. CDR3 sequence reads: CASSLSGQPLTGELFF. CDR3 bases: TGCGCCAGCAGCTTATCGGGACAGCCTTTGACCGGGGAGCTGTTTTTT.

This chain uses TRBV19 with TRBJ1-2; D is unresolved. V was trimmed by 4 bases and J by 0 bases, leaving 6 bases between them. CDR1 is LNHDA and CDR2 is SQIVND in the germline V gene (reference sequence). This CDR3 is 13 amino acids long. The CDR3 nucleotides read TGTGCCAGTAGTACCCCTCCTAACTATGGCTACACCTTC. This translates into CASSTPPNYGYTF.